This record concerns one T cell receptor (beta chain) sequence. The germline gene is not matched at one end of the junction; a read error may be the cause. The CDR3 is made up of 11 amino acids. With two-round multiplex PCR, TCR beta CDR3 sequences were amplified from genomic DNA. TRBV and TRBJ genes each had their own specific primers in first-round PCR. TCRdb used MiXCR to reprocess the multiplex PCR reads, holding one entry per CDR3 protein. The repertoire holds 14,000 or so distinct CDR3 sequences, 25% to 30% seen once, with 13% in the top ten. The source of the sample is a study of prognosis after radiotherapy for stage I lung cancer.

The V gene is TRBV12-3 or TRBV12-4, the J gene TRBJ2-1; the match to TRBD2 covers 8 bases. This TCR was recovered from a donor over 45 with non-small cell lung cancer. The sample consisted of PBMCs, taken before or after stereotactic body radiation therapy (not recorded which). The CDR3 spells CASSLRGGEQF. The CDR3 nucleotides are TGTGCCAGCAGTTTACGGGGGGGTGAGCAGTTC.